The 28 T cell receptor beta chains below were found in one sample sequenced in a study of T-cell reconstitution after alpha-beta-depleted transplantation in children. It was with unique molecular identifiers that the TCRbeta library was prepared. TCRdb independently ran MiXCR on the PCR reads; one entry per CDR3 protein. There are a few hundred thousand distinct CDR3 sequences in the sample; 10% occur only once, and less than 8% lies in the top ten. Sequencing used PBMCs, obtained before TCRalphabeta/CD19-depleted stem cell transplant. Receptor source: a boy under three years old with acute myeloid leukemia, due to receive a stem cell transplant.

The table lists this clonotype with a few counts. The gene calls are TRBV27 and TRBJ2-3; D remains ambiguous. Germline CDR1 reads MNHEY; CDR2 reads SMNVEV (reference sequence). V lost 5 bases, J lost 2 bases, and 11 bases lay in between. There are 14 residues in the CDR3. CDR3 in DNA: TGTGCCAGCAGTCACGGTGGAATCACAGATACGCAGTATTTT. Translation gives CASSHGGITDTQYF.

This clonotype was recorded at least ten times. This chain joins TRBV18 and TRBJ1-1, with 7 bases aligning to TRBD1. This CDR3 has 16 residues. V gave up 4 bases and J gave up 1 base; unmatched junction bases: 9. Germline V gene sequence: CDR1 KGHSH, CDR2 LQKENI. CDR3: CASSQGAPEGNTEAFF. The CDR3 nucleotides read TGTGCCAGCTCACAGGGGGCGCCGGAGGGGAACACTGAAGCTTTCTTT. The full variable domain, completed using reference TRBV18 and TRBJ1-1, is NAGVMQNPRHLVRRRGQEARLRCSPMKGHSHVYWYRQLPEEGLKFMVYLQKENIIDESGMPKERFSAEFPKEGPSILRIQQVVRGDSAAYFCASSQGAPEGNTEAFFGQGTRLTVV.

This clonotype was seen repeatedly, ten times or more. CDR3 region: CASSRRTGDTGELFF. In nucleotides, the CDR3 is TGTGCCAGCAGCCGCCGGACAGGGGACACCGGGGAGCTGTTTTTT. This chain connects TRBV9 to TRBJ2-2; 9 bases are shared with TRBD1. The length of the CDR3 is 15 residues. Germline CDR1 reads SGDLS; CDR2 reads YYNGEE. With V trimmed by 4 bases and J by 3 bases, 4 bases remained unmatched.

This clonotype was seen repeatedly, ten times or more. V is TRBV4-3 and J is TRBJ2-7; no clear D. In germline, CDR1 is LGHNA, CDR2 YSLEER. The ends were cut back, 0 bases at V and 6 bases at J, with 12 bases in the middle. The CDR3 is 14 residues long. The CDR3 loop reads CASSQDDNYGEQYF. Written as DNA, the CDR3 is TGCGCCAGCAGCCAAGACGACAACTATGGCGAGCAGTACTTC.

This clonotype occurred many times. The V call is TRBV4-3, the J call TRBJ1-1; the match to TRBD1 covers 7 bases. Germline lookup yields CDR1 LGHNA and CDR2 YSLEER. The CDR3 is 13 residues long. V lost 0 bases, J lost 8 bases, and 3 bases stayed unmatched. The CDR3: CASSQEEDREAFF. The CDR3 nucleotides read TGCGCCAGCAGCCAAGAAGAGGACAGGGAAGCTTTCTTT.

With respect to this clonotype: A read error may explain this, as a much larger clone is one base away. V gene TRBV27 combines with J gene TRBJ1-1, with D tentatively TRBD1 (5 bases). Germline assignment: CDR1 MNHEY and CDR2 SMNVEV (reference sequence). The CDR3 contains 13 residues. This CDR3 reads CPSSLSDTTEAFF. In DNA, the CDR3 is TGTCCCAGCAGTTTATCGGACACGACCGAAGCTTTCTTT.

The chain employs TRBV28 and TRBJ1-5, with 8 nucleotides matching TRBD1. With 3 bases clipped from V and 5 bases from J, the junction kept 12 bases outside the gene matches. The CDR3 has 17 amino acids. CDR1 and CDR2 (germline): MDHEN, SYDVKM. The CDR3 protein is CASSFSWNRGSYQPQHF. CDR3 DNA: TGTGCCAGCAGTTTCTCATGGAACAGGGGGTCATATCAGCCCCAGCATTTT.

Ten or more counts support this clonotype. The CDR3 protein is CASSLSGGNYRVATNEKLFF. The CDR3 nucleotides read TGTGCCAGCAGCTTGTCAGGGGGCAACTACCGAGTTGCAACTAATGAAAAACTGTTTTTT. The chain has TRBV5-5 and TRBJ1-4, with 8 bases lining up with TRBD1. Germline V gives CDR1 SGHKS, CDR2 YYEKEE (reference sequence). The CDR3 length is 20 residues. J was trimmed by 0 bases and V by 1 base; bases with no gene match: 14. Full variable domain (outside the CDR3, taken from reference TRBV5-5 and TRBJ1-4): DAGVTQSPTHLIKTRGQQVTLRCSPISGHKSVSWYQQVLGQGPQFIFQYYEKEERGRGNFPDRFSARQFPNYSSELNVNALLLGDSALYLCASSLSGGNYRVATNEKLFFGSGTQLSVL.

This clonotype has ten or more counts. The V and J genes are TRBV12-3 or TRBV12-4 and TRBJ1-1; D is undetermined. V was pared by 1 base and J by 2 bases, with 11 bases between. CDR3 length: 15 residues. In DNA, the CDR3 is TGTGCCAGCAGTTTAGGAATGGAGGGAAACACTGAAGCTTTCTTT. Translated: CASSLGMEGNTEAFF.

This clonotype was seen repeatedly, ten times or more. This chain joins TRBV7-8 and TRBJ2-1; D may be TRBD1 (6 bases). There are 14 residues in the CDR3. Deletions cut 5 bases from V and 5 bases from J, with 13 bases between. Germline CDR1 is SGHVS and CDR2 is FQNEAQ. CDR3 bases: TGTGCCAGCAGCCCCAGACAGGCTCACAATGAGCAGTTCTTC. Protein sequence: CASSPRQAHNEQFF.

This clonotype has a count of ten or more. The chain combines TRBV4-3 with TRBJ2-7; D is unclear. CDR3 size: 15 residues. The ends were cut back, 0 bases at V and 1 base at J, with 10 bases in the middle. In germline, CDR1 is LGHNA, CDR2 YSLEER. The CDR3 loop is CASSQDDGPSYEQYF. The CDR3 bases are TGCGCCAGCAGCCAAGATGACGGACCTTCCTACGAGCAGTACTTC.

This clonotype was counted many times. V and J are TRBV2 and TRBJ2-5; D may be TRBD1 or TRBD2 (5 bases each). Germline V CDR1 and CDR2: SNHLY, FYNNEI. The V gene lost 4 bases and the J gene lost 5 bases, with 11 bases spanning the gap. The CDR3 spans 13 residues. In nucleotides, the CDR3 is TGTGCCAGCAGTGCTGTGGGGGTGGAGACCCAGTACTTC. Protein: CASSAVGVETQYF.

As regards this clonotype: A clone one base away is much larger, so this may be a read error. The rearrangement joins TRBV4-3 to TRBJ2-1; 12 positions match TRBD2. Germline assignment: CDR1 LGHNA and CDR2 YSLEER. V trimming: 2 bases; J trimming: 8 bases; junction bases outside the gene matches: 7. This CDR3 has 16 amino acids. The CDR3 bases are TGCGCCAGCAGCCAATTCCTAGCGGGAGGGTATGATGAGCAGTTCTTC. Encoded protein: CASSQFLAGGYDEQFF.

This clonotype has a handful of counts. V usage is TRBV4-2 and J usage is TRBJ2-7; the match to TRBD2 covers 7 bases. With 1 base clipped from V and 7 bases from J, the junction kept 13 bases outside the gene matches. Germline V gene sequence: CDR1 LGHNA, CDR2 YNFKEQ. The CDR3 covers 16 residues. Here the CDR3 DNA reads TGTGCCAGCAGCCAAGCGGTTGCGGGAGAAGGGAGGGAGCAGTACTTC. As protein: CASSQAVAGEGREQYF.

The sample holds many counts of this clonotype. The chain has TRBV28 and TRBJ1-1, with D tentatively TRBD1 (6 bases). V gave up 10 bases and J gave up 0 bases, with 15 bases separating them. Germline lookup yields CDR1 MDHEN and CDR2 SYDVKM. The CDR3 is made up of 14 amino acids. The CDR3 sequence is CATLPTGMNTEAFF. Here the CDR3 DNA reads TGTGCCACCCTCCCCACAGGGATGAACACTGAAGCTTTCTTT. Variable domain in full (rest from reference TRBV28 and TRBJ1-1): DVKVTQSSRYLVKRTGEKVFLECVQDMDHENMFWYRQDPGLGLRLIYFSYDVKMKEKGDIPEGYSVSREKKERFSLILESASTNQTSMYLCATLPTGMNTEAFFGQGTRLTVV.

V usage is TRBV9 and J usage is TRBJ2-3, with TRBD1 identical over 8 bases. V lost 3 bases and J lost 2; bases outside the gene matches: 5. Germline CDR1 is SGDLS and CDR2 is YYNGEE. The CDR3 is 15 amino acids. The CDR3 here is CASSAGQEYTDTQYF. CDR3 in DNA: TGTGCCAGCAGCGCGGGACAGGAGTACACAGATACGCAGTATTTT.

This clonotype appeared many times. The chain is built from TRBV4-2 and TRBJ2-1, with 8 positions matching TRBD2. The CDR3 is 18 amino acids. Germline assignment: CDR1 LGHNA and CDR2 YNFKEQ. Trimming cost V 4 bases and J 0 bases; bases outside gene matches: 11. The CDR3 coding sequence is TGTGCCAGCAGCCTAAAGGATAGCGGGGATAGCTCCTACAATGAGCAGTTCTTC. It yields the protein CASSLKDSGDSSYNEQFF.

This clonotype was recorded at least ten times. This chain links TRBV3-1 with TRBJ2-2; 7 bases fit TRBD1. The junction had 6 bases not matched to a gene; V was cut back by 6 bases and J by 8 bases. The CDR3 extends over 13 amino acids. From germline, CDR1 is LGHDT and CDR2 YNNKEL (reference sequence). In DNA, the CDR3 is TGTGCCAGCAGGGGACAGCAAATGGGGGAGCTGTTTTTT. Its translation: CASRGQQMGELFF.

V usage is TRBV5-1 and J usage is TRBJ2-3; D is possibly TRBD2 (5 bases). The CDR3 length is 13 residues. CDR1 is SGHRS and CDR2 is YFSETQ in the germline V gene. V was pared by 1 base and J by 11 bases, with 14 bases between. This CDR3 is CASSLKPSGGQYF. For the CDR3, the DNA is TGCGCCAGCAGCTTGAAACCCAGCGGCGGGCAGTATTTT.

This clonotype was seen ten or more times. The chain has TRBV19 and TRBJ2-5; D gene unclear. V was shortened by 3 bases and J by 2 bases, with 10 bases between the two germline ends. The CDR3 is 14 residues long. Germline values: CDR1 LNHDA, CDR2 SQIVND (reference sequence). CDR3 DNA sequence: TGTGCCAGTAGTATGAAGACATCTCAAGAGACCCAGTACTTC. Amino acids: CASSMKTSQETQYF.

This clonotype was detected many times. The genes are TRBV7-2 and TRBJ1-6; D is unclear. With 0 bases removed from V and 7 bases from J, the gap between germline ends came to 16 bases. Germline V gene lookup returns CDR1 SGHTA and CDR2 FQGNSA. The CDR3 runs to 17 residues. The CDR3 here is CASSLALSGSSNSPLHF. Written as DNA, the CDR3 is TGTGCCAGCAGCTTAGCGCTAAGTGGCAGTTCGAATTCACCCCTCCACTTT.

The rearrangement links TRBV20-1 to TRBJ2-3, with a weak D call TRBD2 (6 bases). This CDR3 has 15 residues. V dropped 0 bases and J dropped 2 bases, with 12 bases sitting between them. Per the germline V gene, CDR1 is DFQATT and CDR2 is SNEGSKA (reference sequence). The CDR3 loop is CSARDGGLLTDTQYF. DNA of the CDR3: TGCAGTGCTAGAGATGGGGGACTCCTCACAGATACGCAGTATTTT.

Notes on this clonotype: The junction does not match germline at one end; this may be a read error. The V gene is TRBV10-3, the J gene TRBJ2-3, with TRBD2 identical over 15 bases. The CDR3 is 18 residues long. Germline V gives CDR1 ENHRY, CDR2 SYGVKD. In DNA, the CDR3 is TGTGCCCTCAGTAGACCGGGACTAGCGGGGGGACGGACAGATACGCAGTATTTT. Its translation: CALSRPGLAGGRTDTQYF.

This clonotype was counted at least ten times. The V gene is TRBV11-2, the J gene TRBJ2-1, with D perhaps TRBD1 (7 bases). This CDR3 region has 16 residues. The germline V gene has CDR1 SGHAT and CDR2 FQNNGV. Trimming shortened V by 0 bases and J by 1 base, and 10 bases separated the two germline ends. The CDR3 sequence is CASSLDAGGSYNEQFF. DNA of the CDR3: TGTGCCAGCAGCTTAGATGCAGGGGGGTCCTACAATGAGCAGTTCTTC.

This clonotype was seen only a few times. The chain employs TRBV18 and TRBJ2-3, with a tentative D call TRBD1 (6 bases). Per germline, CDR1 KGHSH and CDR2 LQKENI. The CDR3 is 13 residues long. The ends were cut back, 3 bases at V and 4 bases at J, with 8 bases in the middle. The CDR3 nucleotides read TGTGCCAGCTCACCCCACAGGGCAGATACGCAGTATTTT. It is translated as CASSPHRADTQYF.

V is TRBV10-3 and J is TRBJ2-5, with D perhaps matching TRBD1 (5 bases). Trimming took 4 bases from V and 1 from J, leaving 16 bases between them. Germline CDR1 reads ENHRY; CDR2 reads SYGVKD. The CDR3 extends over 16 amino acids. CDR3 in amino acids: CAISGAPPTAQETQYF. CDR3 coding DNA: TGTGCCATCAGTGGCGCCCCCCCGACAGCCCAAGAGACCCAGTACTTC.

There are a few counts of this clonotype. The rearrangement links TRBV7-3 to TRBJ1-5; TRBD1 agrees at 8 bases. The germline CDR1 and CDR2 sequences are SGHTA and FQGTGA. This CDR3 region has 16 residues. The V segment lost 7 bases and the J segment 3 bases; nucleotides outside the gene matches: 11. The CDR3 region has the DNA TGTGCCAGCAACTCAAGTTGGACAGGGCTCAATCAGCCCCAGCATTTT. Amino acids: CASNSSWTGLNQPQHF. Together with reference TRBV7-3 and TRBJ1-5, the CDR3 gives the full variable domain: GAGVSQTPSNKVTEKGKYVELRCDPISGHTALYWYRQSLGQGPEFLIYFQGTGAADDSGLPNDRFFAVRPEGSVSTLKIQRTERGDSAVYLCASNSSWTGLNQPQHFGDGTRLSIL.

Only a few counts were recorded for this clonotype. The rearrangement links TRBV7-6 to TRBJ2-7, with 9 bases matching TRBD1. The germline CDR1 and CDR2 sequences are SGHVS and FNYEAQ. With V trimmed by 5 bases and J by 6 bases, 5 bases remained unmatched. The CDR3 contains 13 residues. The chain's CDR3 is CASSRDRAGEQYF. The CDR3 coding sequence is TGTGCCAGCAGCCGGGACAGGGCCGGCGAGCAGTACTTC.